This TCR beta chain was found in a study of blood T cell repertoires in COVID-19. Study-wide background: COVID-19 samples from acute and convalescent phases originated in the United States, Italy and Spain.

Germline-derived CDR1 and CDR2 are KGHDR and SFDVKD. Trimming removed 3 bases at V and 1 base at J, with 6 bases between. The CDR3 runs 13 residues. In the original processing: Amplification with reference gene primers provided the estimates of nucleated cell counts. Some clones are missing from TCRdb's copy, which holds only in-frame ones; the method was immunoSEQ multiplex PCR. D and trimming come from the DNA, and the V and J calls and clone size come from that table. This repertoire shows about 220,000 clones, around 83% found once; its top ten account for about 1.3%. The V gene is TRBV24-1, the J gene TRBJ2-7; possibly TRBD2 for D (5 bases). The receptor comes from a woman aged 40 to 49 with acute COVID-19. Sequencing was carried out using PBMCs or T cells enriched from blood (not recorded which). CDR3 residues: CATSDSGSYEQYF. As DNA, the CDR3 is TGTGCCACCAGTGATAGCGGATCCTACGAGCAGTACTTC.